Below are 26 T cell receptor beta chains sequenced from a single sample in a study of blood T cell repertoires in COVID-19. Using immunoSEQ multiplex PCR, the repertoire was profiled, and TCRdb retains in-frame clones only, with some absent. Here the sample spans about 390,000 clones, about 89% being singletons. What was sequenced was peripheral blood. These receptors all come from an older woman with COVID-19, enrolled during active disease.

The V and J genes are TRBV28 and TRBJ2-1, with 10 bases that match TRBD2. CDR3 size: 15 residues. Germline V gene lookup returns CDR1 MDHEN and CDR2 SYDVKM. The junction had 3 bases not matched to a gene; V was cut back by 1 base and J by 6 bases. CDR3 sequence: CASSLSAGGTNEQFF. CDR3 coding DNA: TGTGCCAGCAGTTTATCAGCGGGGGGGACCAATGAGCAGTTCTTC. Variable domain in full (rest from reference TRBV28 and TRBJ2-1): DVKVTQSSRYLVKRTGEKVFLECVQDMDHENMFWYRQDPGLGLRLIYFSYDVKMKEKGDIPEGYSVSREKKERFSLILESASTNQTSMYLCASSLSAGGTNEQFFGPGTRLTVL.

The chain uses TRBV7-3 and TRBJ1-3; D remains ambiguous. V was trimmed by 2 bases and J by 1 base, leaving 3 bases between them. The CDR3 is made up of 13 amino acids. The germline V gene encodes CDR1 SGHTA and CDR2 FQGTGA. CDR3 sequence (DNA): TGTGCCAGCAGCTTACGGTCTGGAAACACCATATATTTT. Its translation is CASSLRSGNTIYF.

The chain uses TRBV28 and TRBJ2-2; 8 positions agree with TRBD1. CDR1 is MDHEN, CDR2 SYDVKM, per germline. There are 15 residues in the CDR3. The ends lost 6 bases at V and 3 bases at J; junction bases unmatched: 6. The CDR3 reads CASSRGQGDTGELFF. The CDR3 region has the DNA TGTGCCAGCAGCCGAGGACAGGGCGACACCGGGGAGCTGTTTTTT.

The rearrangement links TRBV28 to TRBJ1-4; possibly TRBD1 for D (5 bases). The CDR3 runs 12 residues. Germline V gene lookup returns CDR1 MDHEN and CDR2 SYDVKM. The V and J ends lost 2 bases and 15 bases respectively, with 13 bases between them. The chain's CDR3 is CASSLVMGPMFF. For the CDR3, the DNA is TGTGCCAGCAGTTTAGTTATGGGGCCAATGTTTTTT.

V usage is TRBV5-8 and J usage is TRBJ2-3; 14 bases are a match to TRBD2. The CDR3 is 20 amino acids. The V gene's germline CDR1 is SGHTS and CDR2 YDEGEE. Trimming at V came to 4 bases and at J to 1 base, leaving 14 bases not matched to a gene. CDR3 bases: TGTGCCAGCAGCATAGGACTAGCGGGGGGACCAACACTACGCACAGATACGCAGTATTTT. It is translated as CASSIGLAGGPTLRTDTQYF.

The chain recombines TRBV2 with TRBJ2-7; 8 nucleotides agree with TRBD2. Losses at the gene ends were 6 bases for V and 5 bases for J; bases not matched to a gene: 3. This CDR3 contains 12 residues. Germline lookup yields CDR1 SNHLY and CDR2 FYNNEI. CDR3 DNA: TGTGCCAGCAGGGTTAGCGGGAACGAGCAGTACTTC. This sequence encodes CASRVSGNEQYF.

The rearrangement links TRBV5-8 to TRBJ2-1; D may be TRBD1 (6 bases). CDR1 and CDR2 from the germline V gene are SGHTS and YDEGEE. CDR3 length: 16 residues. V was cut by 4 bases and J by 1 base, with 15 bases left in between. The CDR3 sequence is CASSRGTGISYNEQFF. Here the CDR3 DNA reads TGTGCCAGCAGCCGTGGAACAGGGATATCCTACAATGAGCAGTTCTTC.

The chain recombines TRBV7-3 with TRBJ2-2; TRBD1 might be the D (6 bases). This CDR3 comprises 15 residues. Trimming took 5 bases from V and 4 from J, leaving 14 bases between them. Per the germline V gene, CDR1 is SGHTA and CDR2 is FQGTGA. The CDR3: CASSQGQAGTGELFF. The CDR3 coding sequence is TGTGCCAGCAGCCAGGGGCAGGCAGGCACCGGGGAGCTGTTTTTT.

The rearrangement joins TRBV11-2 to TRBJ2-3; 8 positions match TRBD2. The trim removed 3 bases at V and 1 base at J, leaving 6 bases unmatched. This CDR3 is built from 16 residues. The germline V gene has CDR1 SGHAT and CDR2 FQNNGV. CDR3 DNA: TGTGCCAGCAGCTTGCGACAGACTAGCGGCACAGATACGCAGTATTTT. It translates to CASSLRQTSGTDTQYF. The entire variable domain, with the rest obtained from reference TRBV11-2 and TRBJ2-3, is as follows: EAGVAQSPRYKIIEKRQSVAFWCNPISGHATLYWYQQILGQGPKLLIQFQNNGVVDDSQLPKDRFSAERLKGVDSTLKIQPAKLEDSAVYLCASSLRQTSGTDTQYFGPGTRLTVL.

This clone was seen only a few times. The V call is TRBV19, the J call TRBJ2-7, with a tentative D call TRBD1 (6 bases). The CDR3 length is 14 residues. Germline lookup yields CDR1 LNHDA and CDR2 SQIVND (reference sequence). The V end was cut by 7 bases, the J end by 4 bases, with 17 bases between. CDR3 loop: CASKPPGDPYEQYF. In nucleotides, the CDR3 is TGTGCCAGTAAACCCCCAGGGGATCCTTACGAGCAGTACTTC.

This clone was observed once. This CDR3 is CASSLGTSNSQETQYF. The CDR3 nucleotides read TGCGCCAGCAGCTTGGGGACATCTAACAGCCAAGAGACCCAGTACTTC. The rearrangement uses TRBV5-1 and TRBJ2-5, with D tentatively TRBD1 (5 bases). The germline V gene encodes CDR1 SGHRS and CDR2 YFSETQ. The length of the CDR3 is 16 residues. V was pared by 0 bases and J by 1 base, with 13 bases between.

The J gene is TRBJ2-2, the V gene TRBV6-5, with 8 bases that match TRBD1. In germline, CDR1 is MNHEY, CDR2 SVGAGI. The CDR3 spans 16 residues. V shed 2 bases and J 7 bases; nucleotides not matched to a gene: 9. The CDR3 spells CASSYQTGQGGGELFF. The CDR3 DNA reads as TGTGCCAGCAGTTACCAGACTGGACAGGGCGGCGGGGAGCTGTTTTTT.

This rearrangement joins TRBV4-1 to TRBJ1-1; possible D gene TRBD1, 6 bases. The V end was cut by 2 bases, the J end by 2 bases, with 12 bases between. CDR3 length: 15 amino acids. CDR1 and CDR2 (germline): MGHRA, YSYEKL. The CDR3 sequence is CASSQREDSNTEAFF. CDR3 nucleotides: TGCGCCAGCAGCCAACGAGAGGACAGCAACACTGAAGCTTTCTTT.

This chain links TRBV4-2 with TRBJ2-7; 11 bases line up with TRBD1. The CDR3 spans 14 residues. After removal of 6 bases from V and 2 bases from J, the junction contained 3 bases not matched to a gene. Germline V lookup: CDR1 LGHNA, CDR2 YNFKEQ. The CDR3 reads CASSRDRGAYEQYF. DNA for the CDR3: TGTGCCAGCAGTCGGGACAGGGGGGCCTACGAGCAGTACTTC.

On this clone: The identical CDR3 is also encoded by other nucleotide sequences in the sample. The rearrangement joins TRBV18 to TRBJ2-3; 11 bases agree with TRBD1. Germline V gene data show CDR1 as KGHSH and CDR2 as LQKENI. V shed 6 bases and J 1 base; nucleotides not matched to a gene: 6. CDR3 length: 16 residues. The chain's CDR3 is CASSPKGQGGTDTQYF. The CDR3 region has the DNA TGTGCCAGCTCCCCAAAGGGACAGGGGGGCACAGATACGCAGTATTTT. The variable domain in full, completed from reference TRBV18 and TRBJ2-3, reads NAGVMQNPRHLVRRRGQEARLRCSPMKGHSHVYWYRQLPEEGLKFMVYLQKENIIDESGMPKERFSAEFPKEGPSILRIQQVVRGDSAAYFCASSPKGQGGTDTQYFGPGTRLTVL.

The chain uses TRBV7-2 and TRBJ2-7; TRBD2 aligns across 8 bases. Unmatched junction bases numbered 11, after V lost 5 bases and J lost 2 bases. This CDR3 has 16 amino acids. Per the germline V gene, CDR1 is SGHTA and CDR2 is FQGNSA. The CDR3 reads CASSQSAGGPAYEQYF. The CDR3 nucleotides read TGTGCCAGCAGCCAATCGGCGGGGGGCCCCGCCTACGAGCAGTACTTC.

V usage is TRBV6-5 and J usage is TRBJ1-3, with D perhaps matching TRBD1 (5 bases). The germline gives CDR1 MNHEY, CDR2 SVGAGI. The CDR3 has 15 amino acids. Trimming removed 6 bases at V and 4 bases at J, with 16 bases between. CDR3 sequence (DNA): TGTGCCAGCAGCCGAGCGGGGGACGCCGGAAACACCATATATTTT. Amino acid sequence: CASSRAGDAGNTIYF.

The chain joins TRBV7-8 to TRBJ2-5, with 8 positions matching TRBD1. This CDR3 comprises 14 residues. V dropped 5 bases and J dropped 0; count of bases not matched to a gene: 2. CDR1 and CDR2 from the germline V gene are SGHVS and FQNEAQ. The CDR3 region has the DNA TGTGCCAGCAGCGCGGACAGGGACCAAGAGACCCAGTACTTC. Its protein product is CASSADRDQETQYF.

V is TRBV5-4 and J is TRBJ2-7; 8 bases map to TRBD2. The CDR3 is 14 amino acids. Germline V gene data show CDR1 as SGHNT and CDR2 as YYREEE (reference sequence). V shed 2 bases and J 7 bases; nucleotides not matched to a gene: 8. For the CDR3, the DNA is TGTGCCAGCAGCTTTCGGGGGGGCCCTCGGGAGCAGTACTTC. Translating it yields CASSFRGGPREQYF.

The chain combines TRBV19 with TRBJ1-4; TRBD1 is a possible D gene (5 bases). This CDR3 is 12 amino acids long. Trimming removed 6 bases at V and 7 bases at J, with 9 bases between. The germline V gene has CDR1 LNHDA and CDR2 SQIVND (reference sequence). The CDR3 region is CASSRDFEKLFF. The CDR3 region has the DNA TGTGCCAGTAGCAGGGACTTTGAAAAACTGTTTTTT.

The chain recombines TRBV29-1 with TRBJ1-1; tentative D call: TRBD1 (6 bases). The CDR3 contains 13 residues. CDR1 is SQVTM and CDR2 is ANQGSEA in the germline V gene. V was pared by 3 bases and J by 0 bases, with 8 bases between. The CDR3, as DNA: TGCAGCGTTGATAAGGGGGTGAACACTGAAGCTTTCTTT. Its translation is CSVDKGVNTEAFF.

The gene calls are TRBV7-9 and TRBJ2-5, with 7 positions matching TRBD1. Trimming took 5 bases from V and 7 from J; bases not matched to a gene: 10. The germline V gene encodes CDR1 SEHNR and CDR2 FQNEAQ (reference sequence). CDR3 length: 14 residues. CDR3 protein: CASSPTGRRGTQYF. In nucleotides, the CDR3 is TGTGCCAGCAGCCCGACAGGGAGAAGAGGGACCCAGTACTTC.

The CDR3 DNA reads as TGTGCCAGTAGCCGAACAGGGGACACTGAAGCTTTCTTT. It yields the protein CASSRTGDTEAFF. The chain couples TRBV19 to TRBJ1-1; 7 bases fit TRBD1. V dropped 6 bases and J dropped 3; count of bases not matched to a gene: 4. CDR1 LNHDA and CDR2 SQIVND come from the germline V gene (reference sequence). This CDR3 region has 13 residues. Full variable domain (rest looked up from reference TRBV19 and TRBJ1-1): DGGITQSPKYLFRKEGQNVTLSCEQNLNHDAMYWYRQDPGQGLRLIYYSQIVNDFQKGDIAEGYSVSREKKESFPLTVTSAQKNPTAFYLCASSRTGDTEAFFGQGTRLTVV.

V usage is TRBV4-2 and J usage is TRBJ1-1; 7 bases fit TRBD1. V lost 3 bases to trimming and J lost 7 bases; unmatched junction nucleotides: 8. Germline V lookup: CDR1 LGHNA, CDR2 YNFKEQ. CDR3 length: 14 residues. CDR3 region: CASSHRDREVEAFF. The DNA for the CDR3 is TGTGCCAGCAGCCACCGGGACAGAGAGGTTGAAGCTTTCTTT.

The chain uses TRBV5-1 and TRBJ1-4; TRBD1 is a possible D gene (5 bases). Trimming stripped 0 bases from V and 5 bases from J, with 14 bases between. Germline-derived CDR1 and CDR2 are SGHRS and YFSETQ. CDR3 length: 16 amino acids. The CDR3 spells CASSLAGSGFNEKLFF. The DNA of the CDR3 is TGCGCCAGCAGCTTGGCCGGGTCAGGGTTCAATGAAAAACTGTTTTTT.

The chain joins TRBV19 to TRBJ1-5, with TRBD1 matching over 11 bases. Germline V gives CDR1 LNHDA, CDR2 SQIVND (reference sequence). The CDR3 has 16 residues. V dropped 5 bases and J dropped 7; count of bases not matched to a gene: 10. For the CDR3, the DNA is TGTGCCAGTAGTTCCAGGACAGGGGGCTTTCTCCAGCCCCAGCATTTT. Translating gives CASSSRTGGFLQPQHF.